This T cell receptor (beta chain) appears in the sequencing data of a study of vaccination and CD4 T cells after COVID-19. Study-level information: In the control cultures, a CEFX pool, an HIV-1 Nef pool, or no peptide was supplied.

As for treatment: approximately 11-day PBMC culture with coronavirus spike peptide pools or control peptides (ViraFEST assay). The germline V gene encodes CDR1 SNHLY and CDR2 FYNNEI. This CDR3 has 15 residues. V gave up 0 bases and J gave up 0 bases, with 8 bases separating them. This clonotype was observed a handful of times. Its antigen remains unknown. Sequenced with the Oncomine TCR Beta short-read assay was DNA taken from cultured CD4+ T cells. Someone extracted genomic DNA from cultured CD4+ T cells. One entry per CDR3 protein, called by TCRdb with MiXCR from the PCR reads. The profile shows 15,000 to 18,000 distinct CDR3 sequences, about 57% of them singletons.

The V call is TRBV2, the J call TRBJ2-5, with D unresolved. The TCR was taken from a human donor who had recovered from COVID-19. Sequences were obtained from CD4+ T cells from blood, cultured in vitro. The CDR3 DNA follows: TGTGCCAGCAGTGAAGCGGGTAGCAACCAAGAGACCCAGTACTTC. Residues: CASSEAGSNQETQYF.